The 15 T cell receptor beta chains in this list originate from one sample, sequenced in a study of OX40 agonist ivuxolimab in advanced cancers. TCRdb keeps only in-frame clones here, not all; method: immunoSEQ multiplex PCR. There are around 14,000 clones in the sample; roughly 65% occur only once, and just over 35% lies in the top ten. The sample here was CD4+ or CD8+ T cells sorted from blood, taken in a trial of the OX40 agonist ivuxolimab. The receptors come from an adult with an advanced solid tumor such as melanoma, head and neck, liver or kidney cancer.

V usage is TRBV11-2 and J usage is TRBJ2-5; D remains ambiguous. Judging by the DNA end, TRBJ2-7 fits better; the J call may be wrong. Germline loops: CDR1 SGHAT, CDR2 FQNNGV. The CDR3 spans 13 residues. The CDR3 coding sequence is TGTGCCAGCAGCGTCTCTCCGTCCTACGAGCAGTACTTC. This sequence encodes CASSVSPSYEQYF.

In this sample, this clone is medium-sized. The V call is TRBV7-9, the J call TRBJ2-7, with 9 bases lining up with TRBD1. CDR1 SEHNR and CDR2 FQNEAQ come from the germline V gene (reference sequence). J was trimmed by 5 bases and V by 5 bases; bases with no gene match: 10. The CDR3 covers 15 residues. CDR3 loop: CASSLKGQGYHEQYF. The CDR3 DNA reads TGTGCCAGCAGCCTCAAGGGACAGGGCTACCACGAGCAGTACTTC.

This rearrangement joins TRBV2 to TRBJ2-2; tentatively, D is TRBD1 (6 bases). The germline V and J ends were trimmed by 7 bases and 0 bases, with 21 bases remaining between them. This CDR3 has 18 residues. The germline gives CDR1 SNHLY, CDR2 FYNNEI. CDR3 nucleotide sequence: TGTGCCAGCAACCTCCCCTCTACAGGGCTATCGAACACCGGGGAGCTGTTTTTT. The encoded protein is CASNLPSTGLSNTGELFF.

The chain is built from TRBV20-1 and TRBJ2-3; 8 bases match TRBD2. The CDR3 loop spans 10 amino acids. Germline V gene sequence: CDR1 DFQATT, CDR2 SNEGSKA (reference sequence). Here the CDR3 reads CNASTSAQYF. CDR3 bases: TGCAATGCGTCGACTAGCGCGCAGTATTTT.

V and J are TRBV19 and TRBJ1-5, with TRBD1 matching 10 bases. Germline V gene lookup returns CDR1 LNHDA and CDR2 SQIVND (reference sequence). V shed 11 bases and J 0 bases; nucleotides not matched to a gene: 4. This CDR3 comprises 14 residues. CDR3 region: CAAGTGDSNQPQHF. The CDR3 region has the DNA TGTGCCGCGGGGACAGGGGATAGCAATCAGCCCCAGCATTTT.

This clone occurred once. This chain's CDR3 is CASTSGNTYEQYF. CDR3 sequence (DNA): TGTGCCAGCACGTCGGGGAACACCTACGAGCAGTACTTC. This chain joins TRBV6-5 and TRBJ2-7; D is perhaps TRBD2 (5 bases). The V end was cut by 7 bases, the J end by 2 bases, with 12 bases between. This CDR3 spans 13 amino acids. Germline V gene data show CDR1 as MNHEY and CDR2 as SVGAGI.

This clone was picked up a small number of times. V gene TRBV9 combines with J gene TRBJ2-2; TRBD2 matches 13 bases. CDR3 size: 17 residues. Germline assignment: CDR1 SGDLS and CDR2 YYNGEE. V was clipped by 4 bases and J by 5 bases; unmatched bases: 8. For the CDR3, the DNA is TGTGCCAGCAGCTCCCGGACTAGCGGGAGTGGTACCGGGGAGCTGTTTTTT. Protein product: CASSSRTSGSGTGELFF.

In its sample, this clone is medium-sized. The chain has TRBV6-6 and TRBJ2-1, with D perhaps TRBD1 or TRBD2 (6 bases each). Germline V CDR1 and CDR2: MNHNY, SVGAGI (reference sequence). The CDR3 runs to 15 residues. Deletions cut 4 bases from V and 10 bases from J, with 20 bases between. The CDR3 sequence: CASSSGGPSFSEQFF. The CDR3 bases are TGTGCCAGCAGTTCCGGGGGCCCATCTTTCTCAGAGCAGTTCTTC.

J is TRBJ1-2 and V is TRBV7-9; TRBD1 agrees at 11 bases. Per the germline V gene, CDR1 is SEHNR and CDR2 is FQNEAQ (reference sequence). The junction had 4 bases not matched to a gene; V was cut back by 3 bases and J by 4 bases. This CDR3 comprises 15 residues. DNA of the CDR3: TGTGCCAGCAGCTTCCGGGACAGGGGGATCTATGGCTACACCTTC. Translated: CASSFRDRGIYGYTF.

The chain combines TRBV10-3 with TRBJ2-3; 9 bases are a match to TRBD1. The CDR3 consists of 15 residues. The V segment lost 4 bases and the J segment 2 bases; nucleotides outside the gene matches: 4. Germline CDR1 reads ENHRY; CDR2 reads SYGVKD. The CDR3 nucleotides read TGTGCCATCAGTGGGACAGGGGCTAACACAGATACGCAGTATTTT. Translated: CAISGTGANTDTQYF.

The gene calls are TRBV5-1 and TRBJ2-2, with 11 bases lining up with TRBD1. The junction had 4 bases not matched to a gene; V was cut back by 2 bases and J by 7 bases. Germline V gives CDR1 SGHRS, CDR2 YFSETQ. This CDR3 comprises 15 residues. CDR3 region: CASSLGQGAVGELFF. The CDR3 region has the DNA TGCGCCAGCAGCTTAGGACAGGGGGCCGTCGGGGAGCTGTTTTTT.

V usage is TRBV6-1 and J usage is TRBJ2-5; TRBD1 might be the D (6 bases). The CDR3 loop spans 15 amino acids. Between the trimmed V and J ends, which lost 1 base and 2 bases, there was a span of 11 bases. Germline CDR1 and CDR2: MNHNS and SASEGT. The CDR3 region has the DNA TGTGCCAGCAGTGAAGGGGGACATATACAAGAGACCCAGTACTTC. It encodes CASSEGGHIQETQYF.

The chain links TRBV14 to TRBJ2-3; 8 bases are shared with TRBD2. CDR3 length: 15 amino acids. With 10 bases clipped from V and 0 bases from J, the junction kept 9 bases outside the gene matches. The germline V gene has CDR1 SGHDN and CDR2 FVKESK. CDR3 protein: CATQAVAGSTDTQYF. In DNA, the CDR3 is TGTGCCACCCAGGCGGTAGCGGGGAGCACAGATACGCAGTATTTT.

The rearrangement joins TRBV5-4 to TRBJ2-5; D may be TRBD1 or TRBD2 (5 bases each). Per germline, CDR1 SGHNT and CDR2 YYREEE (reference sequence). The V gene lost 2 bases and the J gene lost 2 bases, with 10 bases spanning the gap. The CDR3 spans 14 residues. CDR3 sequence reads: CASSFRDGQETQYF. In nucleotides, the CDR3 is TGTGCCAGCAGCTTCCGGGACGGACAAGAGACCCAGTACTTC.

The chain employs TRBV27 and TRBJ1-1; unclear D gene. Trimming left V 6 bases short and J 0 bases short, with 8 bases between. This CDR3 is 13 amino acids long. CDR1 and CDR2 (germline): MNHEY, SMNVEV (reference sequence). Written as DNA, the CDR3 is TGTGCCAGCAGCTCAGGATTGAACACTGAAGCTTTCTTT. Encoded protein: CASSSGLNTEAFF.